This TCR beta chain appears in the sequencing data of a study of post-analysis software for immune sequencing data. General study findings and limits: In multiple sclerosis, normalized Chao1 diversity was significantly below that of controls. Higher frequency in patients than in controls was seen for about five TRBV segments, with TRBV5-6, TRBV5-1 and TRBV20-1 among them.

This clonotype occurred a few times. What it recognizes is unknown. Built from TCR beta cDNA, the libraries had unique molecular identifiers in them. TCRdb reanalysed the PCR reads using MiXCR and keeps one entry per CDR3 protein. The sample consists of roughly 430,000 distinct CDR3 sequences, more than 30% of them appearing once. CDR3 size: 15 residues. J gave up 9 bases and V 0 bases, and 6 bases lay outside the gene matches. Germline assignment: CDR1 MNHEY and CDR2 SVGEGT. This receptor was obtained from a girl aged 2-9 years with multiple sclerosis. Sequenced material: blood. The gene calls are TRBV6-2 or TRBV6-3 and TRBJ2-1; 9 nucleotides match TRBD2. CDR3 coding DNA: TGTGCCAGCAGTTACTCGGCTAGCGGGAATTCTGAGCAGTTCTTC. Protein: CASSYSASGNSEQFF.